The 32 T cell receptor beta chains given below trace back to one sample, sequenced in a study of blood T cell repertoires in COVID-19. Only in-frame clones appear in the TCRdb table, and some are missing; sequencing was by immunoSEQ multiplex PCR. This table holds about 170,000 clones, 80% to 90% found once. The source material was PBMCs or T cells enriched from blood (not recorded which). The source is a woman between 45 and 60 years old in a cohort exposed to, infected with or recovered from COVID-19 (not recorded which).

This clone appeared a few times. The chain links TRBV28 to TRBJ2-7, with 7 bases fitting TRBD2. The CDR3 is 16 amino acids. CDR1 MDHEN and CDR2 SYDVKM come from the germline V gene. The V and J ends lost 7 bases and 2 bases, in that order; junction bases with no gene match: 14. The CDR3 nucleotides are TGTGCCAGCAAGAATCCGGGACTATACTCTACCTACGAGCAGTACTTC. It is translated as CASKNPGLYSTYEQYF.

Only a few counts were recorded for this clone. The chain joins TRBV9 to TRBJ1-6; weak D call: TRBD1 (5 bases). Trimming removed 7 bases at V and 8 bases at J, with 7 bases between. There are 11 residues in the CDR3. Germline-derived CDR1 and CDR2 are SGDLS and YYNGEE. The CDR3, as DNA: TGTGCCAGCGGAGGGGATTCACCCCTCCACTTT. This codes for CASGGDSPLHF.

This chain joins TRBV24-1 and TRBJ1-6, with 7 bases matching TRBD1. V gave up 5 bases and J gave up 7 bases; unmatched junction bases: 4. The CDR3 is made up of 14 amino acids. The germline gives CDR1 KGHDR, CDR2 SFDVKD. The CDR3 sequence is CATSGGTVNSPLHF. For the CDR3, the DNA is TGTGCCACCAGTGGGGGGACAGTCAATTCACCCCTCCACTTT.

The chain recombines TRBV7-9 with TRBJ2-5; 9 nucleotides agree with TRBD1. Germline values: CDR1 SEHNR, CDR2 FQNEAQ (reference sequence). CDR3 length: 15 amino acids. V lost 4 bases to trimming and J lost 1 base; unmatched junction nucleotides: 4. CDR3: CASSSGTGSQETQYF. CDR3 in DNA: TGTGCCAGCAGCTCCGGGACAGGGAGCCAAGAGACCCAGTACTTC.

A few counts support this clone. The rearrangement links TRBV29-1 to TRBJ1-2, with 10 bases matching TRBD1. Germline V lookup: CDR1 SQVTM, CDR2 ANQGSEA. The CDR3 has 14 residues. Unmatched junction bases numbered 9, after V lost 4 bases and J lost 7 bases. CDR3 coding DNA: TGCAGCGTTGTCGCGACAGGGGGCAGGAGTGGCTACACCTTC. It specifies CSVVATGGRSGYTF.

A word on this clone: The sample has other DNA sequences that encode this CDR3 too. This rearrangement joins TRBV29-1 to TRBJ2-1; TRBD1 aligns across 11 bases. In germline, CDR1 is SQVTM, CDR2 ANQGSEA. The CDR3 covers 13 residues. J lost 4 bases, V lost 6 bases, and 2 bases had no gene match. The CDR3 sequence: CSVGTGGYNEQFF. The CDR3 DNA reads TGCAGCGTGGGGACAGGGGGGTACAATGAGCAGTTCTTC.

This rearrangement joins TRBV27 to TRBJ2-1; 10 bases match TRBD1. Germline loops: CDR1 MNHEY, CDR2 SMNVEV (reference sequence). The CDR3 spans 16 residues. The V and J ends lost 5 bases and 2 bases, in that order; junction bases with no gene match: 6. For the CDR3, the DNA is TGTGCCAGCAGTCCGGGGACAGGGGTGACCTACAATGAGCAGTTCTTC. It codes for CASSPGTGVTYNEQFF.

The chain is built from TRBV30 and TRBJ2-7; 9 bases align to TRBD1. The CDR3 contains 14 residues. Trimming cost V 6 bases and J 3 bases; bases outside gene matches: 9. Germline CDR1 is GTSNPN and CDR2 is SVGIG (reference sequence). CDR3 in DNA: TGTGCCTGTTCTCCCGGGACAGGGATCTACGAGCAGTACTTC. It is translated as CACSPGTGIYEQYF.

V usage is TRBV27 and J usage is TRBJ1-5, with a tentative D call TRBD1 (5 bases). Trimming removed 1 base at V and 1 base at J, with 11 bases between. This CDR3 contains 16 residues. Germline loops: CDR1 MNHEY, CDR2 SMNVEV (reference sequence). The CDR3 DNA follows: TGTGCCAGCAGTTTATATTGGGGCACGAGCAATCAGCCCCAGCATTTT. Translated: CASSLYWGTSNQPQHF.

V gene TRBV9 combines with J gene TRBJ2-5; 12 nucleotides line up with TRBD1. After removal of 3 bases from V and 5 bases from J, the junction contained 5 bases not matched to a gene. From germline, CDR1 is SGDLS and CDR2 YYNGEE. This CDR3 has 15 amino acids. CDR3 coding DNA: TGTGCCAGCAGCGGGGGACAGGGGGCGAGGGAGACCCAGTACTTC. It codes for CASSGGQGARETQYF. Full variable domain (remainder filled in from reference TRBV9 and TRBJ2-5): DSGVTQTPKHLITATGQRVTLRCSPRSGDLSVYWYQQSLDQGLQFLIQYYNGEERAKGNILERFSAQQFPDLHSELNLSSLELGDSALYFCASSGGQGARETQYFGPGTRLLVL.

This clone has just a few counts. The V and J genes are TRBV20-1 and TRBJ1-1; a weak D match, TRBD1 (5 bases). This CDR3 has 15 amino acids. V was shortened by 3 bases and J by 4 bases, with 18 bases between the two germline ends. Looked up from germline, CDR1 is DFQATT and CDR2 is SNEGSKA (reference sequence). CDR3 protein: CSASYADQGSTEAFF. CDR3 bases: TGCAGTGCTAGTTACGCTGATCAGGGATCCACTGAAGCTTTCTTT.

V gene TRBV5-1 combines with J gene TRBJ2-3; TRBD2 might be the D (6 bases). V lost 7 bases, J lost 3 bases, and 15 bases lay in between. This CDR3 region has 14 residues. CDR1 is SGHRS and CDR2 is YFSETQ in the germline V gene. CDR3 nucleotides: TGCGCCAGCGGGACCGGGGGTGTGACAGATACGCAGTATTTT. This translates into CASGTGGVTDTQYF.

The chain carries TRBV4-1 and TRBJ2-3, with 12 bases identical to TRBD2. Germline loops: CDR1 MGHRA, CDR2 YSYEKL. Trimming took 2 bases from V and 3 from J; bases not matched to a gene: 3. CDR3 length equals 16 residues. The CDR3 region is CASSQRTSGATDTQYF. The CDR3 DNA reads TGCGCCAGCAGCCAAAGGACTAGCGGGGCGACAGATACGCAGTATTTT.

In the case of this clone: A much larger clone lies a single base off, so this may be a read error. The V and J genes are TRBV7-3 and TRBJ2-3; TRBD1 matches at 10 bases. Trimming removed 5 bases from V and 2 bases from J; junction bases left unmatched: 4. CDR1 SGHTA and CDR2 FQGTGA come from the germline V gene. CDR3 length: 15 residues. CDR3 sequence: CASSPDRGFTDTQYF. The CDR3 DNA sequence: TGTGCCAGCAGCCCGGACAGGGGGTTCACAGATACGCAGTATTTT. Full variable domain (missing parts from reference TRBV7-3 and TRBJ2-3): GAGVSQTPSNKVTEKGKYVELRCDPISGHTALYWYRQSLGQGPEFLIYFQGTGAADDSGLPNDRFFAVRPEGSVSTLKIQRTERGDSAVYLCASSPDRGFTDTQYFGPGTRLTVL.

The chain carries TRBV20-1 and TRBJ1-4; perhaps TRBD1 as D (5 bases). The CDR3 contains 14 residues. The ends were cut back, 3 bases at V and 4 bases at J, with 12 bases in the middle. Germline V lookup: CDR1 DFQATT, CDR2 SNEGSKA (reference sequence). DNA for the CDR3: TGCAGTGCTAGTCTGGACACAATTAATGAAAAACTGTTTTTT. It is translated as CSASLDTINEKLFF.

The gene calls are TRBV10-3 and TRBJ2-5; possible D gene TRBD2, 5 bases. CDR3 size: 15 residues. V gave up 4 bases and J gave up 4 bases, with 16 bases separating them. Germline values: CDR1 ENHRY, CDR2 SYGVKD. CDR3: CAISGEKSPPETQYF. DNA of the CDR3: TGTGCCATCAGTGGGGAGAAGTCGCCTCCAGAGACCCAGTACTTC.

For this clone: Within the sample, other DNA sequences also encode this same CDR3. The chain links TRBV5-1 to TRBJ2-5; TRBD1 aligns across 7 bases. The CDR3 loop spans 14 amino acids. Trimming removed 0 bases from V and 1 base from J; junction bases left unmatched: 0. The germline V gene encodes CDR1 SGHRS and CDR2 YFSETQ. CDR3 sequence (DNA): TGCGCCAGCAGCTTGGCAGGGGGCCAAGAGACCCAGTACTTC. This codes for CASSLAGGQETQYF. The full variable domain, in which reference TRBV5-1 and TRBJ2-5 provide the parts outside the CDR3, is KAGVTQTPRYLIKTRGQQVTLSCSPISGHRSVSWYQQTPGQGLQFLFEYFSETQRNKGNFPGRFSGRQFSNSRSEMNVSTLELGDSALYLCASSLAGGQETQYFGPGTRLLVL.

The gene calls are TRBV28 and TRBJ1-4, with D maybe TRBD1 (5 bases). V dropped 3 bases and J dropped 12 bases, with 17 bases sitting between them. Germline values: CDR1 MDHEN, CDR2 SYDVKM. The CDR3 is 14 residues long. The CDR3 here is CASSFGVRGRELFF. The CDR3 coding sequence is TGTGCCAGCAGTTTTGGGGTAAGGGGTCGGGAACTGTTTTTT.

This chain links TRBV6-5 with TRBJ2-7; 7 bases align to TRBD2. From germline, CDR1 is MNHEY and CDR2 SVGAGI. V gave up 0 bases and J gave up 7 bases; unmatched junction bases: 12. This CDR3 has 16 residues. CDR3 sequence: CASSYSSTAAGWEQYF. Here the CDR3 DNA reads TGTGCCAGCAGTTACTCGAGTACGGCAGCGGGGTGGGAGCAGTACTTC.

The V call is TRBV7-3, the J call TRBJ2-3; 10 nucleotides match TRBD2. V shed 3 bases, J shed 3 bases, and the junction held 3 bases outside the gene matches. Germline CDR1 reads SGHTA; CDR2 reads FQGTGA. This CDR3 region has 15 residues. CDR3: CASSLGTSATDTQYF. DNA for the CDR3: TGTGCCAGCAGCTTGGGGACTAGCGCAACAGATACGCAGTATTTT. Variable domain in full (rest from reference TRBV7-3 and TRBJ2-3): GAGVSQTPSNKVTEKGKYVELRCDPISGHTALYWYRQSLGQGPEFLIYFQGTGAADDSGLPNDRFFAVRPEGSVSTLKIQRTERGDSAVYLCASSLGTSATDTQYFGPGTRLTVL.

This clone was counted only a few times. The CDR3 loop is CASSLLRGYGYTF. Here the CDR3 DNA reads TGTGCCAGCAGCTTATTAAGGGGCTATGGCTACACCTTC. The V call is TRBV7-9, the J call TRBJ1-2; TRBD1 might be the D (5 bases). V was shortened by 2 bases and J by 4 bases, with 8 bases between the two germline ends. Germline loops: CDR1 SEHNR, CDR2 FQNEAQ (reference sequence). The CDR3 has 13 amino acids.

The chain joins TRBV10-1 to TRBJ2-7, with D perhaps TRBD1 (5 bases). The CDR3 has 15 residues. V was shortened by 0 bases and J by 3 bases, with 12 bases between the two germline ends. The germline V gene encodes CDR1 WNHNN and CDR2 SYGVQD (reference sequence). This CDR3 is CASSESIQDRYEQYF. The DNA for the CDR3 is TGCGCCAGCAGTGAGTCGATACAGGATCGCTACGAGCAGTACTTC.

The V call is TRBV5-1, the J call TRBJ2-1; TRBD2 matches at 14 bases. Germline values: CDR1 SGHRS, CDR2 YFSETQ. The CDR3 has 16 amino acids. V lost 4 bases, J lost 6 bases, and 6 bases stayed unmatched. The CDR3 DNA sequence: TGCGCCAGCAGCATAGAGACTAGCGGGAGGGCCAATGAGCAGTTCTTC. This codes for CASSIETSGRANEQFF.

The chain links TRBV7-9 to TRBJ2-1; D might be TRBD2 (6 bases). Looked up from germline, CDR1 is SEHNR and CDR2 is FQNEAQ (reference sequence). Between the trimmed V and J ends, which lost 5 bases and 8 bases, there was a span of 16 bases. The CDR3 spans 14 residues. CDR3: CASSREWQLDEQFF. CDR3 coding DNA: TGTGCCAGCAGCCGGGAGTGGCAGCTTGATGAGCAGTTCTTC.

The chain joins TRBV10-3 to TRBJ2-2, with 13 bases fitting TRBD2. Trimming removed 3 bases from V and 6 bases from J; junction bases left unmatched: 10. This CDR3 has 18 amino acids. Germline V CDR1 and CDR2: ENHRY, SYGVKD. DNA of the CDR3: TGTGCCATCAGTGAACCCGGGACTAGCGGGATTTCTCCCGGGGAGCTGTTTTTT. Amino acid sequence: CAISEPGTSGISPGELFF.

This sequence joins TRBV15 and TRBJ1-4, with 7 positions matching TRBD1. V lost 3 bases and J lost 3; bases outside the gene matches: 7. CDR3 length: 16 amino acids. CDR1 and CDR2 (germline): LNHNV, YYDKDF (reference sequence). CDR3 amino acids: CATSSSVGGSNEKLFF. The CDR3 DNA reads TGTGCCACCAGCAGCTCCGTAGGGGGCTCTAATGAAAAACTGTTTTTT.

This sequence joins TRBV9 and TRBJ1-2; D is perhaps TRBD1 (6 bases). V lost 4 bases to trimming and J lost 4 bases, with 20 bases between them. The CDR3 has 16 residues. Germline V gives CDR1 SGDLS, CDR2 YYNGEE. CDR3 nucleotide sequence: TGTGCCAGCAGCTCACAGCAGACAGGTAGCTTCTATGGCTACACCTTC. This encodes CASSSQQTGSFYGYTF.

The chain joins TRBV20-1 to TRBJ1-1; no clear D. Germline CDR1 DFQATT, CDR2 SNEGSKA (reference sequence). This CDR3 spans 11 amino acids. Trimming removed 7 bases from V and 6 bases from J, with 12 bases in between. This CDR3 reads CSEIKSAEAFF. CDR3 DNA: TGCAGTGAAATTAAATCGGCTGAAGCTTTCTTT.

V is TRBV28 and J is TRBJ1-4; possible D gene TRBD1, 5 bases. The germline V gene encodes CDR1 MDHEN and CDR2 SYDVKM. Trimming took off 7 bases at V and 4 bases at J, with 10 bases between the two ends. The CDR3 consists of 13 residues. CDR3 in amino acids: CASKGAGNEKLFF. The CDR3 region has the DNA TGTGCCAGCAAAGGGGCCGGTAATGAAAAACTGTTTTTT.

The CDR3 loop is CASSPLQGSSYEQYF. Here the CDR3 DNA reads TGTGCCAGCAGCCCCCTCCAGGGCAGCTCCTACGAGCAGTACTTC. The chain carries TRBV5-4 and TRBJ2-7; possibly TRBD1 for D (5 bases). Germline-derived CDR1 and CDR2 are SGHNT and YYREEE (reference sequence). Between the trimmed V and J ends, which lost 4 bases and 0 bases, there was a span of 14 bases. This CDR3 comprises 15 residues.

This chain connects TRBV11-2 to TRBJ2-7; TRBD2 matches at 9 bases. There are 15 residues in the CDR3. CDR1 and CDR2 from the germline V gene are SGHAT and FQNNGV. V dropped 0 bases and J dropped 6; count of bases not matched to a gene: 6. DNA of the CDR3: TGTGCCAGCAGCTTAGAGGCGGGAGGGTACTCCGAGCAGTACTTC. Encoded protein: CASSLEAGGYSEQYF.

The genes are TRBV5-4 and TRBJ2-3, with 8 bases fitting TRBD2. Trimming removed 4 bases from V and 0 bases from J; junction bases left unmatched: 10. The CDR3 has 17 amino acids. Germline CDR1 reads SGHNT; CDR2 reads YYREEE (reference sequence). The CDR3 sequence: CASSPRGAGGSTDTQYF. Here the CDR3 DNA reads TGTGCCAGCAGCCCCCGCGGGGCGGGGGGTAGCACAGATACGCAGTATTTT. Filled out from reference TRBV5-4 and TRBJ2-3, the complete variable domain reads ETGVTQSPTHLIKTRGQQVTLRCSSQSGHNTVSWYQQALGQGPQFIFQYYREEENGRGNFPPRFSGLQFPNYSSELNVNALELDDSALYLCASSPRGAGGSTDTQYFGPGTRLTVL.